Following are 32 T cell receptor beta chains from one sample sequenced in a study of OX40 agonist ivuxolimab in advanced cancers. Clones were read by immunoSEQ multiplex PCR, and TCRdb kept only the in-frame ones, dropping some. The data hold 65,000 to 80,000 clones, with approximately 91% observed a single time. The source was CD4+ or CD8+ T cells sorted from blood, collected in a trial of the OX40 agonist ivuxolimab. The receptors were sampled from an adult with an advanced solid tumor such as melanoma, head and neck, liver or kidney cancer.

V usage is TRBV10-3 and J usage is TRBJ2-7, with 10 nucleotides matching TRBD1. V dropped 3 bases and J dropped 7; count of bases not matched to a gene: 12. The CDR3 totals 16 residues. The V gene's germline CDR1 is ENHRY and CDR2 SYGVKD. CDR3 loop: CAISDPSGTGVEEQYF. In DNA, the CDR3 is TGTGCCATCAGTGACCCCTCCGGGACAGGGGTCGAGGAGCAGTACTTC.

The V gene is TRBV20-1, the J gene TRBJ1-2; D gene unclear. Germline CDR1 and CDR2: DFQATT and SNEGSKA (reference sequence). The V end was cut by 3 bases, the J end by 4 bases, with 6 bases between. The CDR3 runs to 11 residues. In DNA form, the CDR3 reads TGCAGTGCTAGTTACAGCTATGGCTACACCTTC. The encoded protein is CSASYSYGYTF.

This clone was picked up a small number of times. Different DNA sequences within this sample yield the same CDR3. The gene calls are TRBV5-1 and TRBJ2-7, with D unresolved. Germline V gives CDR1 SGHRS, CDR2 YFSETQ. V was clipped by 0 bases and J by 1 base, with 5 bases between them. The CDR3 has 13 residues. CDR3 protein: CASSLDRSYEQYF. The DNA of the CDR3 is TGCGCCAGCAGCTTGGACAGATCCTACGAGCAGTACTTC.

The rearrangement joins TRBV18 to TRBJ2-3; 8 bases are shared with TRBD2. Germline CDR1 is KGHSH and CDR2 is LQKENI. V lost 6 bases and J lost 1; bases outside the gene matches: 6. The CDR3 contains 15 residues. In nucleotides, the CDR3 is TGTGCCAGCTCCAGGCGGGAGGTGGGCACAGATACGCAGTATTTT. It encodes CASSRREVGTDTQYF. Drawing the rest from reference TRBV18 and TRBJ2-3, the complete variable domain is NAGVMQNPRHLVRRRGQEARLRCSPMKGHSHVYWYRQLPEEGLKFMVYLQKENIIDESGMPKERFSAEFPKEGPSILRIQQVVRGDSAAYFCASSRREVGTDTQYFGPGTRLTVL.

The chain couples TRBV29-1 to TRBJ1-1, with a tentative D call TRBD1 (5 bases). This CDR3 is 12 amino acids long. Germline V lookup: CDR1 SQVTM, CDR2 ANQGSEA. Trimming took off 4 bases at V and 2 bases at J, with 8 bases between the two ends. CDR3 loop: CSVAGFNTEAFF. The CDR3 coding sequence is TGCAGCGTTGCAGGGTTCAACACTGAAGCTTTCTTT.

The V and J genes are TRBV7-2 and TRBJ2-2; the match to TRBD2 covers 11 bases. Germline V gene lookup returns CDR1 SGHTA and CDR2 FQGNSA. The junction had 9 bases not matched to a gene; V was cut back by 0 bases and J by 3 bases. This CDR3 contains 19 residues. As DNA, the CDR3 is TGTGCCAGCAGCTTAGCGATAGCGGGAGGGCTGAAGTACACCGGGGAGCTGTTTTTT. Amino acid sequence: CASSLAIAGGLKYTGELFF.

V and J are TRBV2 and TRBJ2-7; 7 nucleotides align to TRBD1. This CDR3 is built from 17 residues. The junction had 13 bases not matched to a gene; V was cut back by 2 bases and J by 3 bases. Looked up from germline, CDR1 is SNHLY and CDR2 is FYNNEI. In nucleotides, the CDR3 is TGTGCCAGCAGTGAAAGGGGGCCCGTCCGGCCGGGCTACGAGCAGTACTTC. Its translation is CASSERGPVRPGYEQYF.

The J gene is TRBJ2-1, the V gene TRBV18; D gene ambiguous. Trimming left V 2 bases short and J 4 bases short, with 12 bases between. The CDR3 loop spans 15 amino acids. Germline V CDR1 and CDR2: KGHSH, LQKENI. CDR3 loop: CASSPVRIGYNEQFF. CDR3 sequence (DNA): TGTGCCAGCTCACCAGTAAGAATCGGTTACAATGAGCAGTTCTTC.

This chain connects TRBV5-5 to TRBJ2-1; D is unresolved. Deletions cut 2 bases from V and 8 bases from J, with 5 bases between. The length of the CDR3 is 11 residues. The germline CDR1 and CDR2 sequences are SGHKS and YYEKEE (reference sequence). The CDR3 loop reads CASSFRDEQFF. As DNA, the CDR3 is TGTGCCAGCAGCTTTAGAGATGAGCAGTTCTTC.

The chain couples TRBV9 to TRBJ1-5; no reliable D call. V gave up 4 bases and J gave up 5 bases, with 10 bases separating them. Germline CDR1 SGDLS, CDR2 YYNGEE. The CDR3 spans 13 residues. CDR3 residues: CASSLTDDQPQHF. CDR3 nucleotides: TGTGCCAGCAGCCTGACGGACGATCAGCCCCAGCATTTT. Supplemented by reference TRBV9 and TRBJ1-5, the full variable domain reads DSGVTQTPKHLITATGQRVTLRCSPRSGDLSVYWYQQSLDQGLQFLIQYYNGEERAKGNILERFSAQQFPDLHSELNLSSLELGDSALYFCASSLTDDQPQHFGDGTRLSIL.

J is TRBJ2-6 and V is TRBV11-2, with D maybe TRBD1 (6 bases). Germline V CDR1 and CDR2: SGHAT, FQNNGV. The CDR3 is 15 residues long. V was clipped by 5 bases and J by 3 bases, with 11 bases between them. The CDR3 loop is CASSPAGVGANVLTF. The CDR3 coding sequence is TGTGCCAGCAGCCCCGCAGGGGTTGGGGCCAACGTCCTGACTTTC.

The rearrangement joins TRBV11-3 to TRBJ2-5; tentative D call: TRBD2 (6 bases). V was clipped by 0 bases and J by 2 bases, with 10 bases between them. Per germline, CDR1 SGHNT and CDR2 YENEEA. This CDR3 is built from 15 residues. The DNA of the CDR3 is TGTGCCAGCAGCTTAGAGGTAGCGGATCAAGAGACCCAGTACTTC. Translated: CASSLEVADQETQYF.

The gene calls are TRBV5-6 and TRBJ1-2; maybe TRBD1 (6 bases). The CDR3 length is 14 residues. Germline V CDR1 and CDR2: SGHDT, YYEEEE. The V and J ends lost 5 bases and 2 bases respectively, with 13 bases between them. The CDR3: CASRPYTGNYGYTF. CDR3 nucleotide sequence: TGTGCCAGCAGACCATATACAGGGAACTATGGCTACACCTTC.

The sample holds a few counts of this clone. This chain joins TRBV19 and TRBJ2-5; TRBD2 might be the D (5 bases). Germline CDR1 LNHDA, CDR2 SQIVND (reference sequence). The CDR3 runs to 13 residues. Between the trimmed V and J ends, which lost 3 bases and 5 bases, there was a span of 10 bases. This CDR3 reads CASSMRVSETQYF. The CDR3 DNA sequence: TGTGCCAGTAGTATGAGGGTTTCGGAGACCCAGTACTTC.

The chain has TRBV4-1 and TRBJ2-1; the match to TRBD2 covers 7 bases. The CDR3 runs 17 residues. Germline CDR1 and CDR2: MGHRA and YSYEKL. J gave up 4 bases and V 0 bases, and 9 bases lay outside the gene matches. The CDR3, as DNA: TGCGCCAGCAGCCAAGAGGGGCGCGGGAGTGGATACAATGAGCAGTTCTTC. Protein: CASSQEGRGSGYNEQFF.

The chain couples TRBV27 to TRBJ1-2; no reliable D call. This CDR3 is built from 15 residues. Germline V gene lookup returns CDR1 MNHEY and CDR2 SMNVEV (reference sequence). V gave up 0 bases and J gave up 7 bases, with 15 bases separating them. The chain's CDR3 is CASSLSGDRVAGYTF. CDR3 nucleotides: TGTGCCAGCAGTTTATCGGGTGATAGGGTGGCTGGCTACACCTTC.

The chain uses TRBV7-2 and TRBJ1-5; the D gene is possibly TRBD1 (5 bases). The CDR3 consists of 18 residues. Deletions cut 5 bases from V and 0 bases from J, with 20 bases between. Germline loops: CDR1 SGHTA, CDR2 FQGNSA. CDR3 residues: CASSQGHRLVYSNQPQHF. Here the CDR3 DNA reads TGTGCCAGCAGCCAAGGACACAGGCTGGTTTATAGCAATCAGCCCCAGCATTTT.

This clone was detected only once. V and J are TRBV9 and TRBJ2-5; D unresolved. This CDR3 is built from 13 residues. Germline V lookup: CDR1 SGDLS, CDR2 YYNGEE. V lost 1 base to trimming and J lost 3 bases, with 7 bases between them. The CDR3 spells CASSVSQEETQYF. DNA of the CDR3: TGTGCCAGCAGCGTATCCCAGGAAGAGACCCAGTACTTC. The full variable domain, its missing parts supplied by reference TRBV9 and TRBJ2-5, is DSGVTQTPKHLITATGQRVTLRCSPRSGDLSVYWYQQSLDQGLQFLIQYYNGEERAKGNILERFSAQQFPDLHSELNLSSLELGDSALYFCASSVSQEETQYFGPGTRLLVL.

The rearrangement joins TRBV6-1 to TRBJ2-3; D may correspond to TRBD1 or TRBD2 (7 bases each). CDR1 is MNHNS, CDR2 SASEGT, per germline. V lost 6 bases and J lost 5, with 18 bases in between. This CDR3 spans 15 amino acids. CDR3 sequence: CASSEQGRVGDTQYF. The CDR3 DNA is TGTGCCAGCAGCGAACAGGGGAGGGTCGGAGATACGCAGTATTTT.

The CDR3 DNA reads TGTGCCAGCAGTCCCCAGGGATATAACTATGGCTACACCTTC. This encodes CASSPQGYNYGYTF. The V gene is TRBV28, the J gene TRBJ1-2; the D gene is possibly TRBD1 (5 bases). The CDR3 has 14 residues. Germline CDR1 and CDR2: MDHEN and SYDVKM. Trimming cost V 5 bases and J 1 base, with 11 bases left between them.

V and J are TRBV9 and TRBJ2-1; the D gene is possibly TRBD2 (5 bases). This CDR3 is built from 13 residues. Trimming stripped 0 bases from V and 9 bases from J, with 10 bases between. CDR1 and CDR2 from the germline V gene are SGDLS and YYNGEE. The CDR3 bases are TGTGCCAGCAGCGTAGAAGGACGGGGTGAGCAGTTCTTC. It yields the protein CASSVEGRGEQFF.

The gene calls are TRBV5-1 and TRBJ1-5, with a weak D call TRBD1 (6 bases). Between the trimmed V and J ends, which lost 2 bases and 2 bases, there was a span of 11 bases. This CDR3 region has 15 residues. Germline V lookup: CDR1 SGHRS, CDR2 YFSETQ. The CDR3 DNA sequence: TGCGCCAGCAGCTTACAGGACAGCCGCAATCAGCCCCAGCATTTT. Translation gives CASSLQDSRNQPQHF.

V and J are TRBV7-9 and TRBJ1-3, with 8 positions matching TRBD1. This CDR3 has 16 residues. Per the germline V gene, CDR1 is SEHNR and CDR2 is FQNEAQ (reference sequence). Trimming removed 5 bases from V and 0 bases from J; junction bases left unmatched: 6. The DNA of the CDR3 is TGTGCCAGCAGCAAGCGACAGGGGAGCTCTGGAAACACCATATATTTT. Its protein is CASSKRQGSSGNTIYF.

The chain combines TRBV5-1 with TRBJ2-3; D might be TRBD1 (6 bases). V was shortened by 6 bases and J by 0 bases, with 14 bases between the two germline ends. CDR3 length equals 15 residues. In germline, CDR1 is SGHRS, CDR2 YFSETQ. The CDR3 coding sequence is TGCGCCAGCAATCAGGGGCGCACAAGCACAGATACGCAGTATTTT. It codes for CASNQGRTSTDTQYF.

This clone was counted between two and nine times. The chain uses TRBV2 and TRBJ2-2, with a tentative D call TRBD1 (6 bases). The V and J ends lost 5 bases and 0 bases respectively, with 10 bases between them. The CDR3 has 15 residues. The V gene's germline CDR1 is SNHLY and CDR2 FYNNEI. The CDR3 coding sequence is TGTGCCAGCAGTATGACAGGCCCGAACACCGGGGAGCTGTTTTTT. Translation gives CASSMTGPNTGELFF.

The chain links TRBV18 to TRBJ2-2; D perhaps matches TRBD2 (6 bases). V was cut by 3 bases and J by 4 bases, with 15 bases left in between. There are 16 residues in the CDR3. The germline V gene encodes CDR1 KGHSH and CDR2 LQKENI. CDR3 amino acids: CASSPGRQRSTGELFF. Here the CDR3 DNA reads TGTGCCAGCTCACCCGGGAGACAACGGAGCACCGGGGAGCTGTTTTTT.

This chain links TRBV28 with TRBJ2-5; a possible D gene is TRBD2 (6 bases). Germline V CDR1 and CDR2: MDHEN, SYDVKM. Trimming took 2 bases from V and 4 from J, leaving 14 bases between them. The CDR3 contains 15 residues. The CDR3 DNA is TGTGCCAGCAGTTTAGGGGGTCAGGGAGGAGAGACCCAGTACTTC. This encodes CASSLGGQGGETQYF.

The chain recombines TRBV5-1 with TRBJ2-3; perhaps D is TRBD1 or TRBD2 (5 bases each). The CDR3 extends over 12 amino acids. CDR1 is SGHRS and CDR2 is YFSETQ in the germline V gene. Trimming left V 5 bases short and J 1 base short, with 5 bases between. CDR3 loop: CASRGGTDTQYF. CDR3 DNA: TGCGCCAGCAGGGGGGGCACAGATACGCAGTATTTT.

This rearrangement joins TRBV28 to TRBJ2-1, with 11 bases aligning to TRBD1. CDR1 is MDHEN, CDR2 SYDVKM, per germline. Losses at the gene ends were 0 bases for V and 0 bases for J; bases not matched to a gene: 13. The CDR3 runs to 21 residues. This chain's CDR3 is CASSLWGTGTGGPSSYNEQFF. The CDR3 DNA follows: TGTGCCAGCAGTTTATGGGGCACCGGGACAGGGGGACCGAGCTCCTACAATGAGCAGTTCTTC.

This chain uses TRBV4-2 with TRBJ1-2, with 7 bases lining up with TRBD1. The V gene end was trimmed by 4 bases and the J gene end by 0 bases; junction bases not matched to a gene: 8. Germline V gene sequence: CDR1 LGHNA, CDR2 YNFKEQ. This CDR3 contains 16 residues. The CDR3 loop is CASSRERQGPNYGYTF. The CDR3, as DNA: TGTGCCAGCAGCCGAGAGAGACAGGGACCTAACTATGGCTACACCTTC.

The rearrangement links TRBV5-1 to TRBJ2-7; TRBD2 matches 13 bases. J lost 5 bases, V lost 4 bases, and 6 bases had no gene match. CDR3 length: 15 residues. Germline CDR1 reads SGHRS; CDR2 reads YFSETQ. CDR3 sequence reads: CASSPGTSGIDEQYF. The CDR3 DNA reads TGCGCCAGCAGCCCGGGGACTAGCGGGATCGACGAGCAGTACTTC.

This clone occurred a few times. This chain uses TRBV27 with TRBJ2-3; D remains ambiguous. V shed 2 bases and J shed 2 bases, with 8 bases lying between them. CDR3 length: 14 amino acids. Germline V lookup: CDR1 MNHEY, CDR2 SMNVEV (reference sequence). The CDR3 nucleotides are TGTGCCAGCAGTTTACAAGCCCCCACAGATACGCAGTATTTT. It is translated as CASSLQAPTDTQYF.